These 12 T cell receptor beta chains came from one sample sequenced in a study of spatial heterogeneity in lung cancer. In TCRdb, the 5' RACE reads were re-called with MiXCR into one record per CDR3 protein. The sample consists of fewer than 100,000 distinct CDR3 sequences, approximately 19% of them appearing once. Time point reported: blood at routine non-recurrence follow-up after resection. The sample consisted of PBMCs, taken at follow-up. Receptor source: a male donor with early-stage non-small cell lung cancer.

This chain uses TRBV20-1 with TRBJ2-1; 11 positions match TRBD2. The CDR3 length is 15 residues. V trimming: 2 bases; J trimming: 1 base; junction bases outside the gene matches: 1. CDR1 and CDR2 (germline): DFQATT, SNEGSKA (reference sequence). The CDR3 reads CSARTSGGSYNEQFF. CDR3 DNA: TGCAGTGCTAGAACTAGCGGGGGTTCCTACAATGAGCAGTTCTTC.

This clonotype was seen just once. The V call is TRBV5-1, the J call TRBJ1-2; TRBD1 matches 9 bases. Germline V gives CDR1 SGHRS, CDR2 YFSETQ. There are 15 residues in the CDR3. Losses at the gene ends were 4 bases for V and 6 bases for J; bases not matched to a gene: 10. In nucleotides, the CDR3 is TGCGCCAGCAGCGGAAACAGGGGGCAAAGGGATGGCTACACCTTC. Amino acids: CASSGNRGQRDGYTF.

This rearrangement joins TRBV11-2 to TRBJ2-1, with D perhaps given as TRBD1 or TRBD2 (5 bases each). V gave up 1 base and J gave up 7 bases, with 8 bases separating them. The CDR3 consists of 13 residues. Germline V gene data show CDR1 as SGHAT and CDR2 as FQNNGV. In DNA, the CDR3 is TGTGCCAGCAGCTTAGTGTGGGGGAATGAGCAGTTCTTC. Protein product: CASSLVWGNEQFF.

This clonotype was observed a handful of times. The CDR3 is CASSLRTADYGYTF. DNA for the CDR3: TGTGCCAGTAGTTTACGGACAGCTGACTATGGCTACACCTTC. The rearrangement links TRBV19 to TRBJ1-2, with TRBD1 as a possible D gene (6 bases). Trimming took off 5 bases at V and 3 bases at J, with 13 bases between the two ends. Germline assignment: CDR1 LNHDA and CDR2 SQIVND (reference sequence). The CDR3 is 14 amino acids.

This clonotype was counted only a few times. The V gene is TRBV7-2, the J gene TRBJ1-3; no clear D. This CDR3 is built from 13 residues. The V end was cut by 5 bases, the J end by 4 bases, with 9 bases between. Germline CDR1 SGHTA, CDR2 FQGNSA. The CDR3 region is CASSPAPGNTIYF. The CDR3 bases are TGTGCCAGCAGCCCAGCCCCGGGAAACACCATATATTTT.

In this sample, this clonotype turned up many times. The chain employs TRBV10-3 and TRBJ2-3; no firm D call. With 0 bases removed from V and 5 bases from J, the gap between germline ends came to 12 bases. Germline loops: CDR1 ENHRY, CDR2 SYGVKD. The CDR3 is made up of 15 amino acids. CDR3 nucleotides: TGTGCCATCAGTGAGTCCGCTGGGATGGGAGATACGCAGTATTTT. Its translation is CAISESAGMGDTQYF.

The rearrangement uses TRBV10-1 and TRBJ2-2; TRBD2 is a possible D gene (5 bases). Germline CDR1 is WNHNN and CDR2 is SYGVQD (reference sequence). V was trimmed by 4 bases and J by 2 bases, leaving 11 bases between them. This CDR3 is built from 15 residues. CDR3 sequence reads: CASSGGNLNTGELFF. In nucleotides, the CDR3 is TGCGCCAGCAGTGGAGGGAACCTCAACACCGGGGAGCTGTTTTTT.

V gene TRBV5-5 combines with J gene TRBJ2-2; D gene unclear. The germline V gene has CDR1 SGHKS and CDR2 YYEKEE (reference sequence). The CDR3 has 14 residues. Trimming pared 2 bases from V and 3 bases from J, leaving 8 bases between. The CDR3 region has the DNA TGTGCCAGCAGCTTTGGTCTACACACCGGGGAGCTGTTTTTT. Residues: CASSFGLHTGELFF. The complete variable domain, with remaining parts taken from reference TRBV5-5 and TRBJ2-2, reads DAGVTQSPTHLIKTRGQQVTLRCSPISGHKSVSWYQQVLGQGPQFIFQYYEKEERGRGNFPDRFSARQFPNYSSELNVNALLLGDSALYLCASSFGLHTGELFFGEGSRLTVL.

The rearrangement links TRBV20-1 to TRBJ2-7; D gene uncertain. With 1 base removed from V and 4 bases from J, the gap between germline ends came to 11 bases. The CDR3 runs to 13 residues. Germline V lookup: CDR1 DFQATT, CDR2 SNEGSKA (reference sequence). CDR3 residues: CSARAAPGYEQYF. CDR3 DNA: TGCAGTGCTAGAGCCGCACCCGGGTACGAGCAGTACTTC.

V gene TRBV20-1 combines with J gene TRBJ2-7; 8 nucleotides match TRBD1. Per the germline V gene, CDR1 is DFQATT and CDR2 is SNEGSKA (reference sequence). The CDR3 has 14 residues. After removal of 6 bases from V and 0 bases from J, the junction contained 7 bases not matched to a gene. CDR3 sequence: CSAEDRGSSYEQYF. The CDR3 coding sequence is TGCAGTGCCGAAGACAGGGGCAGCTCCTACGAGCAGTACTTC.

This clonotype was observed a few times. The CDR3 spells CASSPGSEQYF. CDR3 nucleotide sequence: TGTGCCAGTAGTCCAGGAAGCGAGCAGTACTTC. This chain links TRBV19 with TRBJ2-7; D is unresolved. CDR1 and CDR2 from the germline V gene are LNHDA and SQIVND (reference sequence). The CDR3 has 11 amino acids. With 5 bases removed from V and 6 bases from J, the gap between germline ends came to 8 bases.

This clonotype appeared a few times. The V gene is TRBV15, the J gene TRBJ2-5; 12 nucleotides line up with TRBD2. Germline CDR1 LNHNV, CDR2 YYDKDF (reference sequence). This CDR3 region has 16 residues. Trimming took 3 bases from V and 5 from J; bases not matched to a gene: 7. This chain's CDR3 is CATSRELAGGRETQYF. The CDR3 DNA is TGTGCCACCAGCAGGGAACTAGCGGGAGGCCGCGAGACCCAGTACTTC.